The 25 T cell receptor beta chains presented below share a single source sample, sequenced in a study of T cell responses to AZD1222 COVID-19 vaccine. Libraries were prepared by immunoSEQ multiplex PCR; TCRdb keeps only in-frame clonotypes and omits some of them. The table has about 130,000 clones, more than 85% seen once; the top ten hold around 5.4%. The sequenced sample was peripheral blood, obtained on day 0 of AZD1222 vaccination. The receptors stem from an adult in good health.

This chain joins TRBV2 and TRBJ1-2; D uncertain. The V gene's germline CDR1 is SNHLY and CDR2 FYNNEI. This CDR3 spans 13 amino acids. The V gene lost 3 bases and the J gene lost 2 bases, with 7 bases spanning the gap. In DNA form, the CDR3 reads TGTGCCAGCAGTGAGGGAGTGAACTATGGCTACACCTTC. Translating it yields CASSEGVNYGYTF.

The chain is built from TRBV6-5 and TRBJ1-6; TRBD1 matches 7 bases. CDR3 length: 13 residues. Germline values: CDR1 MNHEY, CDR2 SVGAGI. V lost 8 bases to trimming and J lost 5 bases; unmatched junction nucleotides: 3. The CDR3 sequence is CASGDSDNSPLHF. In nucleotides, the CDR3 is TGTGCCAGCGGGGACAGCGATAATTCACCCCTCCACTTT.

The chain couples TRBV24-1 to TRBJ2-7; TRBD2 matches 10 bases. V lost 9 bases, J lost 5 bases, and 12 bases stayed unmatched. This CDR3 is 15 amino acids long. Germline CDR1 reads KGHDR; CDR2 reads SFDVKD. For the CDR3, the DNA is TGTGCCACCCGACCTCTAGCGGGAGAGTATCACGAGCAGTACTTC. The encoded protein is CATRPLAGEYHEQYF.

The chain is built from TRBV7-6 and TRBJ1-2; D is unresolved. V shed 5 bases and J shed 4 bases, with 20 bases lying between them. Germline CDR1 reads SGHVS; CDR2 reads FNYEAQ. The CDR3 is 16 residues long. The CDR3 DNA reads TGTGCCAGCAGCCCGCTTGGGCATGGATTGGGCTATGGCTACACCTTC. Amino acids: CASSPLGHGLGYGYTF.

J is TRBJ2-2 and V is TRBV30; D is undetermined. Deletions cut 2 bases from V and 2 bases from J, with 6 bases between. There are 13 residues in the CDR3. Germline CDR1 is GTSNPN and CDR2 is SVGIG (reference sequence). The CDR3 coding sequence is TGTGCCTGGAGTACCTCTAACACCGGGGAGCTGTTTTTT. Residues: CAWSTSNTGELFF.

This sequence joins TRBV7-9 and TRBJ1-1; 7 bases agree with TRBD1. Germline CDR1 and CDR2: SEHNR and FQNEAQ (reference sequence). This CDR3 is 16 amino acids long. J was trimmed by 6 bases and V by 5 bases; bases with no gene match: 15. In DNA form, the CDR3 reads TGTGCCAGCAGCCTCACGACAGGGTCGGCAAACTCTGAAGCTTTCTTT. It is translated as CASSLTTGSANSEAFF.

The chain carries TRBV7-3 and TRBJ2-5; 9 bases are shared with TRBD2. V lost 6 bases and J lost 5; bases outside the gene matches: 10. CDR3 size: 15 residues. Germline CDR1 SGHTA, CDR2 FQGTGA. CDR3 protein: CASSHSGGSLETQYF. CDR3 in DNA: TGTGCCAGCAGTCATAGCGGGGGTTCATTGGAGACCCAGTACTTC.

In DNA form, the CDR3 reads TGTGCCAGCAGCGATCGCACTGAAGCTTTCTTT. This sequence encodes CASSDRTEAFF. The rearrangement joins TRBV27 to TRBJ1-1; D call uncertain. Germline V CDR1 and CDR2: MNHEY, SMNVEV (reference sequence). Trimming took 6 bases from V and 4 from J, leaving 6 bases between them. There are 11 residues in the CDR3.

The CDR3 DNA reads TGTGCCAGCAGCTTAGCAAACAGACAGGGGGCGGACACCATATATTTT. It specifies CASSLANRQGADTIYF. The chain uses TRBV7-9 and TRBJ1-3; 10 bases match TRBD1. V shed 0 bases, J shed 8 bases, and the junction held 7 bases outside the gene matches. Germline assignment: CDR1 SEHNR and CDR2 FQNEAQ (reference sequence). CDR3 length: 16 residues.

The chain has TRBV5-1 and TRBJ2-1, with D possibly TRBD2 on 5 matching bases. The CDR3 is 16 residues long. With 3 bases removed from V and 4 bases from J, the gap between germline ends came to 17 bases. CDR1 and CDR2 from the germline V gene are SGHRS and YFSETQ. CDR3 sequence: CASSYLTAPGYNEQFF. The CDR3 coding sequence is TGCGCCAGCAGCTACCTCACTGCGCCGGGATACAATGAGCAGTTCTTC. Looking up the rest from reference TRBV5-1 and TRBJ2-1 gives the full variable domain: KAGVTQTPRYLIKTRGQQVTLSCSPISGHRSVSWYQQTPGQGLQFLFEYFSETQRNKGNFPGRFSGRQFSNSRSEMNVSTLELGDSALYLCASSYLTAPGYNEQFFGPGTRLTVL.

The chain combines TRBV27 with TRBJ1-1; 7 bases agree with TRBD1. CDR1 is MNHEY, CDR2 SMNVEV, per germline (reference sequence). The CDR3 length is 13 residues. V lost 6 bases and J lost 11; bases outside the gene matches: 12. CDR3 amino acids: CASSWTGTLWAFF. The DNA for the CDR3 is TGTGCCAGCAGCTGGACAGGCACCCTTTGGGCTTTCTTT.

This sequence joins TRBV6-5 and TRBJ2-1, with 10 bases aligning to TRBD2. Trimming took 6 bases from V and 8 from J; bases not matched to a gene: 10. Germline-derived CDR1 and CDR2 are MNHEY and SVGAGI. This CDR3 is 15 amino acids long. This CDR3 is CASRPLAGGSYEQFF. DNA for the CDR3: TGTGCCAGCAGGCCCTTAGCGGGGGGTTCGTATGAGCAGTTCTTC.

The rearrangement uses TRBV4-1 and TRBJ2-1; weak D call: TRBD2 (6 bases). Trimming pared 7 bases from V and 10 bases from J, leaving 26 bases between. This CDR3 has 16 amino acids. Germline V gene sequence: CDR1 MGHRA, CDR2 YSYEKL. The CDR3 nucleotides are TGCGCCAGCACCCCCGGGTGGGGACGGGGGTTCGGGGAGCAGTTCTTC. This translates into CASTPGWGRGFGEQFF.

The chain is built from TRBV5-1 and TRBJ2-2; D is uncertain. The germline V and J ends were trimmed by 5 bases and 6 bases, with 8 bases remaining between them. Germline V gives CDR1 SGHRS, CDR2 YFSETQ. The CDR3 consists of 12 residues. In DNA, the CDR3 is TGCGCCAGCAGGGACGGCCCCGGGGAGCTGTTTTTT. This codes for CASRDGPGELFF.

The chain recombines TRBV28 with TRBJ1-1; maybe TRBD1 (5 bases). Germline CDR1 reads MDHEN; CDR2 reads SYDVKM. The CDR3 runs to 17 residues. V was shortened by 4 bases and J by 2 bases, with 20 bases between the two germline ends. In DNA form, the CDR3 reads TGTGCCAGCAGTTCCCCGCGGCCCGGGACGTATAACACTGAAGCTTTCTTT. It codes for CASSSPRPGTYNTEAFF.

This chain connects TRBV7-8 to TRBJ1-1; D gene ambiguous. Germline V gives CDR1 SGHVS, CDR2 FQNEAQ. The CDR3 consists of 12 residues. Deletions cut 6 bases from V and 0 bases from J, with 5 bases between. This CDR3 reads CASSGLNTEAFF. CDR3 bases: TGTGCCAGCAGTGGGCTGAACACTGAAGCTTTCTTT.

The chain carries TRBV6-1 and TRBJ1-2, with D unclear. The CDR3 runs 14 residues. Germline CDR1 reads MNHNS; CDR2 reads SASEGT. Trimming shortened V by 1 base and J by 5 bases, and 11 bases separated the two germline ends. The DNA for the CDR3 is TGTGCCAGCAGTGAAGAGGGCGGACGATATGGCTACACCTTC. This sequence encodes CASSEEGGRYGYTF.

The chain uses TRBV28 and TRBJ2-3; no definite D call. The CDR3 is made up of 10 amino acids. CDR1 and CDR2 (germline): MDHEN, SYDVKM. V was pared by 8 bases and J by 3 bases, with 3 bases between. The CDR3 loop reads CASGTDTQYF. CDR3 coding DNA: TGTGCCAGCGGGACAGATACGCAGTATTTT.

This clone was seen a few times. The genes are TRBV29-1 and TRBJ2-1; D gene ambiguous. Germline V gene lookup returns CDR1 SQVTM and CDR2 ANQGSEA. This CDR3 has 12 amino acids. Trimming removed 3 bases at V and 8 bases at J, with 11 bases between. For the CDR3, the DNA is TGCAGCGTTGAGGCCTCCAGCGATGAGCAGTTCTTC. It specifies CSVEASSDEQFF.

The rearrangement joins TRBV5-6 to TRBJ1-2; tentatively, D is TRBD1 (5 bases). The germline V gene encodes CDR1 SGHDT and CDR2 YYEEEE. V lost 2 bases and J lost 3, with 8 bases in between. The CDR3 spans 13 residues. The CDR3 region is CASSFDSHYGYTF. CDR3 nucleotide sequence: TGTGCCAGCAGCTTCGACAGCCACTATGGCTACACCTTC.

Here the CDR3 DNA reads TGTGCCAGTAGCCAAACAGGGGGCCCGAATGGCTACACCTTC. Residues: CASSQTGGPNGYTF. The chain carries TRBV19 and TRBJ1-2; 9 bases match TRBD1. CDR1 is LNHDA, CDR2 SQIVND, per germline (reference sequence). This CDR3 region has 14 residues. Trimming cost V 6 bases and J 6 bases; bases outside gene matches: 8.

The V call is TRBV5-1, the J call TRBJ2-2, with D tentatively TRBD2 (5 bases). CDR1 SGHRS and CDR2 YFSETQ come from the germline V gene. CDR3 size: 13 residues. Trimming stripped 4 bases from V and 4 bases from J, with 8 bases between. The CDR3 reads CASSPRGTGELFF. The CDR3 coding sequence is TGCGCCAGCAGCCCCCGGGGCACCGGGGAGCTGTTTTTT.

The chain links TRBV6-2 or TRBV6-3 to TRBJ2-1; D possibly corresponds to TRBD1 (6 bases). This CDR3 is built from 15 residues. The germline V and J ends were trimmed by 2 bases and 2 bases, with 10 bases remaining between them. The V gene's germline CDR1 is MNHEY and CDR2 SVGEGT. CDR3 in amino acids: CASSYGGSPYNEQFF. CDR3 nucleotide sequence: TGTGCCAGCAGTTACGGGGGCTCCCCCTACAATGAGCAGTTCTTC.

There are a few counts of this clone. The V gene is TRBV27, the J gene TRBJ1-2; D possibly corresponds to TRBD1 (6 bases). Deletions cut 3 bases from V and 8 bases from J, with 13 bases between. The CDR3 sequence is 13 residues long. Germline CDR1 is MNHEY and CDR2 is SMNVEV (reference sequence). In DNA form, the CDR3 reads TGTGCCAGCAGTTTTCGGGGGCAGGGCGGCTACACCTTC. Translated, it gives CASSFRGQGGYTF.

This clone was seen only once. V usage is TRBV5-4 and J usage is TRBJ2-7, with D uncertain. The CDR3 covers 12 residues. Trimming cost V 4 bases and J 6 bases, with 11 bases left between them. Germline loops: CDR1 SGHNT, CDR2 YYREEE (reference sequence). CDR3 coding DNA: TGTGCCAGCAGCCCCATCGGTGGCGAGCAGTACTTC. Translating gives CASSPIGGEQYF. Using reference TRBV5-4 and TRBJ2-7 for the parts outside the CDR3, the full variable domain is ETGVTQSPTHLIKTRGQQVTLRCSSQSGHNTVSWYQQALGQGPQFIFQYYREEENGRGNFPPRFSGLQFPNYSSELNVNALELDDSALYLCASSPIGGEQYFGPGTRLTVT.